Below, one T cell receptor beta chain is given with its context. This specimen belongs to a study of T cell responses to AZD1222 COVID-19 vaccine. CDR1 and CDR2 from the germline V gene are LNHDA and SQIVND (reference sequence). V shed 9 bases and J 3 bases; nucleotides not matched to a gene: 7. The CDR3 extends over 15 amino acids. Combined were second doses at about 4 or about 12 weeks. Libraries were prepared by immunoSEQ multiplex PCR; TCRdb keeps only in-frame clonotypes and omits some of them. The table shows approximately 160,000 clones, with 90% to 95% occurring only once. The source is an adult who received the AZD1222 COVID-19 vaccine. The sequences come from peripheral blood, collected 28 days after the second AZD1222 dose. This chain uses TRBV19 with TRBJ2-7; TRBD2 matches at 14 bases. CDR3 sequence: CASSPGLAGVYEQYF. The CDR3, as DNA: TGTGCCAGCTCCCCGGGACTAGCGGGAGTCTACGAGCAGTACTTC.